This TCR beta chain is from a study of blood T cell repertoires in COVID-19. At the level of the study: The study drew acute and convalescent COVID-19 samples from the United States, Italy and Spain. From T cells, B-cell-depleted T cells, or PBMCs came the material, which was cDNA or gDNA.

The CDR3 runs 13 residues. With 8 bases clipped from V and 8 bases from J, the junction kept 6 bases outside the gene matches. Germline assignment: CDR1 ENHRY and CDR2 SYGVKD. The Seattle patients joined while their infection was active and were tracked longitudinally afterward. Original processing notes: How many nucleated cells were present was estimated from reference gene primer amplification. Measured with immunoSEQ multiplex PCR; TCRdb has only the in-frame clones, and not every one. The DNA gave D and trimming, while V, J and clone size come from that table. This sample has 300,000 to 400,000 clones, with approximately 86% found just once.

The chain is built from TRBV10-3 and TRBJ2-1; 10 nucleotides align to TRBD2. The receptor comes from a woman aged 55 to 70 with COVID-19, enrolled during active disease. The specimen sequenced was peripheral blood. The CDR3, as DNA: TGTGCCATCTTCAGCGGGGGGGCCGATGAGCAGTTCTTC. It specifies CAIFSGGADEQFF.